Following are 18 T cell receptor beta chains from one sample sequenced in a study of post-analysis software for immune sequencing data. Study-wide findings and caveats: Among five TRBV segments more frequent in patients than controls were TRBV5-6, TRBV5-1 and TRBV20-1.

Their antigens are not known. The authors incorporated unique molecular identifiers into the TCR beta cDNA libraries. TCRdb re-called the PCR reads through MiXCR, storing one row per CDR3 protein. The repertoire holds about 260,000 distinct CDR3 sequences, just over 35% seen once, with 4% to 6% in the top ten. The specimen was blood. Every receptor here comes from a girl aged 10 to 17 with multiple sclerosis.

This clonotype was seen repeatedly, ten times or more. The chain recombines TRBV5-4 with TRBJ2-5, with a possible D match to TRBD2 (7 bases). Germline assignment: CDR1 SGHNT and CDR2 YYREEE (reference sequence). CDR3 length equals 16 residues. Trimming left V 2 bases short and J 3 bases short, with 17 bases between. This chain's CDR3 is CASSFTGRGGKETQYF. The CDR3 DNA reads as TGTGCCAGCAGCTTCACGGGAAGGGGGGGAAAAGAGACCCAGTACTTC.

This clonotype occurred many times. CDR3 in amino acids: CSCRIPGSTQYF. DNA of the CDR3: TGCAGTTGTAGGATTCCCGGTTCTACGCAGTATTTT. The genes are TRBV20-1 and TRBJ2-3, with D hard to call. Between the trimmed V and J ends, which lost 8 bases and 8 bases, there was a span of 17 bases. This CDR3 has 12 residues. Germline CDR1 DFQATT, CDR2 SNEGSKA (reference sequence).

On this clonotype: A much larger clone sits a single nucleotide away, making a read error possible. The V gene is TRBV5-5, the J gene TRBJ1-4, with D unresolved. This CDR3 comprises 14 residues. Germline CDR1 SGHKS, CDR2 YYEKEE (reference sequence). In DNA form, the CDR3 reads TGTGCCGGCAGCCCCTTGGCGGCTGACGGAAAACTGTTTTTT. This translates into CAGSPLAADGKLFF. Full variable domain (missing parts from reference TRBV5-5 and TRBJ1-4): DAGVTQSPTHLIKTRGQQVTLRCSPISGHKSVSWYQQVLGQGPQFIFQYYEKEERGRGNFPDRFSARQFPNYSSELNVNALLLGDSALYLCAGSPLAADGKLFFGSGTQLSVL.

As to this clonotype: Just one base apart from a much larger clone, this may be a read error. The rearrangement joins TRBV15 to TRBJ2-3, with D tentatively TRBD2 (5 bases). The CDR3 is 16 residues long. Germline V gene lookup returns CDR1 LNHNV and CDR2 YYDKDF (reference sequence). In DNA, the CDR3 is TGTGCCACCGGCAGAGAACACGGGATCAGGACAGATACGCAGTATTTT. Its protein is CATGREHGIRTDTQYF.

This clonotype showed up just once. An end of the junction does not agree with germline; a read error may underlie this. CDR3 region: CAGSQERRGVYNEQFF. Written as DNA, the CDR3 is TGCGCCGGCAGCCAAGAGAGACGGGGGGTTTACAATGAGCAGTTCTTC. The chain is built from TRBV4-1 and TRBJ2-1, with 7 bases aligning to TRBD2. Germline-derived CDR1 and CDR2 are MGHRA and YSYEKL. The length of the CDR3 is 16 residues.

The chain links TRBV20-1 to TRBJ2-7; the D call may be TRBD1 or TRBD2 (6 bases each). The J call may be incorrect, as the DNA end agrees better with TRBJ2-5. In germline, CDR1 is DFQATT, CDR2 SNEGSKA (reference sequence). The CDR3 covers 14 residues. CDR3 sequence (DNA): TGCAGTGCAAAAAGAGGGGGGAACCAAGAGACCCAGTACTTC. Translating it yields CSAKRGGNQETQYF.

This clonotype was observed many times. V usage is TRBV7-2 and J usage is TRBJ2-7; maybe TRBD1 (6 bases). This CDR3 spans 18 amino acids. Germline V CDR1 and CDR2: SGHTA, FQGNSA. V lost 1 base to trimming and J lost 0 bases, with 19 bases between them. The CDR3: CASSLVGPGVSGSYEQYF. In DNA, the CDR3 is TGTGCCAGCAGCTTAGTGGGTCCAGGGGTGTCAGGCTCCTACGAGCAGTACTTC. The full variable domain, rest sourced from reference TRBV7-2 and TRBJ2-7, is GAGVSQSPSNKVTEKGKDVELRCDPISGHTALYWYRQSLGQGLEFLIYFQGNSAPDKSGLPSDRFSAERTGGSVSTLTIQRTQQEDSAVYLCASSLVGPGVSGSYEQYFGPGTRLTVT.

The V gene is TRBV24-1, the J gene TRBJ2-1, with 8 positions matching TRBD2. The germline CDR1 and CDR2 sequences are KGHDR and SFDVKD. The ends lost 3 bases at V and 3 bases at J; junction bases unmatched: 3. The CDR3 is made up of 15 amino acids. CDR3 in DNA: TGTGCCACCAGTGATAACGGGGGGGACTACAATGAGCAGTTCTTC. Translation gives CATSDNGGDYNEQFF.

This clonotype was counted a few times. J is TRBJ1-5 and V is TRBV2; D not certain. Germline V gene sequence: CDR1 SNHLY, CDR2 FYNNEI. Trimming cost V 6 bases and J 2 bases, with 14 bases left between them. This CDR3 region has 15 residues. CDR3 DNA sequence: TGTGCCAGCAGCAGTACTAGTGGGCGCAATCAGCCCCAGCATTTT. Protein: CASSSTSGRNQPQHF.

Many counts were recorded for this clonotype. The chain recombines TRBV2 with TRBJ1-1; D gene unclear. CDR1 is SNHLY and CDR2 is FYNNEI in the germline V gene. The CDR3 extends over 13 amino acids. The V end was cut by 2 bases, the J end by 11 bases, with 15 bases between. CDR3 bases: TGTGCCAGCAGTGAATCCGGCCCCGTCGCCGCTTTCTTT. This gives the protein CASSESGPVAAFF.

Here the CDR3 DNA reads TGTGCCAGCAGCGGGACCGAATATAATTCACCCCTCCACTTT. Translated: CASSGTEYNSPLHF. J is TRBJ1-6 and V is TRBV7-9, with a possible D match to TRBD1 (5 bases). Trimming cost V 5 bases and J 4 bases, with 9 bases left between them. There are 14 residues in the CDR3. Germline-derived CDR1 and CDR2 are SEHNR and FQNEAQ (reference sequence).

Only a few counts were recorded for this clonotype. The chain has TRBV14 and TRBJ1-4, with D perhaps TRBD1 (5 bases). CDR1 is SGHDN, CDR2 FVKESK, per germline. V gave up 2 bases and J gave up 5 bases, with 12 bases separating them. The CDR3 has 15 residues. The DNA for the CDR3 is TGTGCCAGCAGCCAACAGCTGGGGCGGAATGAAAAACTGTTTTTT. It codes for CASSQQLGRNEKLFF.

The chain combines TRBV5-1 with TRBJ2-7; possible D gene TRBD1, 5 bases. Germline values: CDR1 SGHRS, CDR2 YFSETQ. The length of the CDR3 is 14 residues. V lost 5 bases to trimming and J lost 3 bases, with 15 bases between them. The CDR3 loop reads CASSPYDDSYEQYF. CDR3 DNA sequence: TGCGCCAGCAGTCCCTACGATGACAGCTACGAGCAGTACTTC.

This clonotype was detected many times. V usage is TRBV5-1 and J usage is TRBJ2-6; D might be TRBD2 (5 bases). Germline loops: CDR1 SGHRS, CDR2 YFSETQ. V shed 0 bases and J shed 1 base, with 14 bases lying between them. The CDR3 sequence is 18 residues long. The CDR3 DNA reads as TGCGCCAGCAGCTTGGTTGGCCGGCCGGGATCTGGGGCCAACGTCCTGACTTTC. It is translated as CASSLVGRPGSGANVLTF.

The sample holds many counts of this clonotype. The gene calls are TRBV12-3 or TRBV12-4 and TRBJ2-3; possibly TRBD2 for D (6 bases). CDR3 length equals 14 residues. The V end lost 6 bases, the J end lost 6 bases, and 16 bases lay between the germline ends. For the CDR3, the DNA is TGTGCCAGCAGCCCCGGGACTTCCGGGGATACGCAGTATTTT. Translating gives CASSPGTSGDTQYF.

The chain combines TRBV5-5 with TRBJ1-5; D gene ambiguous. Germline V gene lookup returns CDR1 SGHKS and CDR2 YYEKEE (reference sequence). The CDR3 consists of 15 residues. The germline V and J ends were trimmed by 4 bases and 4 bases, with 15 bases remaining between them. For the CDR3, the DNA is TGTGCCAGCAGCCTGCGGACGGGCACGAATCAGCCCCAGCATTTT. Protein product: CASSLRTGTNQPQHF.

The V gene is TRBV20-1, the J gene TRBJ2-3, with 13 bases identical to TRBD2. J gave up 4 bases and V 6 bases, and 7 bases lay outside the gene matches. CDR3 length: 15 residues. Germline V gene sequence: CDR1 DFQATT, CDR2 SNEGSKA (reference sequence). The CDR3 bases are TGCAGTGCCATCACCGGGACTAGCGGGGCAGATACGCAGTATTTT. Amino acids: CSAITGTSGADTQYF.

The chain uses TRBV29-1 and TRBJ2-4, with TRBD1 identical over 9 bases. TRBJ2-7 explains the end of the DNA better; the J call may be wrong. The CDR3 is 13 residues long. The germline gives CDR1 SQVTM, CDR2 ANQGSEA. Here the CDR3 reads CSVEGTGRYEQYF. The DNA of the CDR3 is TGCAGCGTTGAGGGGACAGGGCGGTACGAGCAGTACTTC.